Listed below are T cell receptor beta chains from one sample, sequenced in a study of shared clonotypes between healthy human individuals. Clones were read by immunoSEQ multiplex PCR, and TCRdb kept only the in-frame ones, dropping some. This table holds roughly 2,500,000 clones, 93% found once. Sequences were obtained from naive CD4+ T cells from PBMCs. The receptors come from a man aged 18 to 30 in good health. Some clones in this sample may be carry-over from other donors' samples. The CDR3 runs from the conserved cysteine through the conserved F or W. The D gene is left open where the match is weak. Where a row states a size, it is once, few, many or the class of an expanded clone; other rows omit it.

cdr3_aa	cdr3_nt	d_call	j_call	clone_size	v_call
CASSLEGRTSGNTIYF	TGCGCCAGCAGCTTGGAGGGCAGGACCTCTGGAAACACCATATATTTT	NA	TRBJ1-3	NA	TRBV5-1
CASSEERGMGTQHF	TGTGCCAGCAGTGAAGAGAGGGGAATGGGGACCCAGCATTTT	NA	TRBJ1-5	NA	TRBV6-1
CASSSTTGGPDTQYF	TGTGCCAGCAGCTCGACGACAGGGGGCCCAGATACGCAGTATTTT	TRBD1	TRBJ2-3	NA	TRBV11-2
CASSTGLDKNEQFF	TGTGCCAGCAGTACGGGACTTGATAAGAATGAGCAGTTCTTC	NA	TRBJ2-1	NA	TRBV5-4
CASSLFTSGRTDTQYF	TGTGCCAGCAGCTTGTTTACTAGCGGGAGGACAGATACGCAGTATTTT	TRBD2	TRBJ2-3	NA	TRBV5-4
CASSPVAGQPYGYTF	TGTGCCAGCAGCCCTGTTGCGGGGCAGCCCTATGGCTACACCTTC	NA	TRBJ1-2	NA	TRBV9
CASRRGPYEQYF	TGTGCCAGCAGAAGGGGACCCTACGAGCAGTACTTC	NA	TRBJ2-7	NA	TRBV28
CASSPTGYGWAF	TGTGCCAGCAGTCCGACAGGATATGGCTGGGCCTTC	NA	TRBJ1-2	few	TRBV6-1
CASSAAGRRAFF	TGTGCCAGCAGCGCAGCCGGGCGGAGGGCTTTCTTT	NA	TRBJ1-1	NA	TRBV14
CASSEAGFSGEQYF	TGTGCCAGCAGTGAAGCGGGATTTTCGGGGGAGCAGTACTTC	NA	TRBJ2-7	NA	TRBV6-1
CASSLDSGPYNEQFF	TGTGCCAGCAGCTTAGATTCGGGCCCCTACAATGAGCAGTTCTTC	NA	TRBJ2-1	NA	TRBV7-3
CASSLFPRDRVGRALHF	TGTGCCAGCAGTTTATTCCCCCGGGACCGGGTTGGTCGGGCCCTCCACTTT	NA	TRBJ1-6	NA	TRBV27
CASSTSTGVQPQHF	TGTGCCAGCAGTACATCAACAGGGGTTCAGCCCCAGCATTTT	TRBD1	TRBJ1-5	NA	TRBV28
CASSSGPQGDNEQFF	TGTGCCAGCAGCTCCGGGCCCCAGGGGGACAATGAGCAGTTCTTC	TRBD1	TRBJ2-1	NA	TRBV13
CASSLSPGSGNTIYF	TGCGCCAGCAGCTTGAGTCCGGGGTCTGGAAACACCATATATTTT	NA	TRBJ1-3	NA	TRBV5-1
CASSRGIGEQYF	TGCGCCAGCAGCCGGGGAATCGGAGAGCAGTACTTC	NA	TRBJ2-7	NA	TRBV5-1
CASRQGQGARSTEAFF	TGTGCCAGCAGACAGGGACAGGGGGCTCGAAGCACTGAAGCTTTCTTT	TRBD1	TRBJ1-1	NA	TRBV5-4
CASSLAPGANVLTF	TGTGCCAGCAGCTTAGCACCCGGGGCCAACGTCCTGACTTTC	NA	TRBJ2-6	NA	TRBV7-6
CASSPPGLAGLETQYF	TGTGCCAGCTCACCACCGGGACTAGCGGGATTAGAGACCCAGTACTTC	TRBD2	TRBJ2-5	NA	TRBV18
CASSPNDGSSGNTIYF	TGTGCCAGCAGCCCCAACGACGGCAGCTCTGGAAACACCATATATTTT	NA	TRBJ1-3	NA	TRBV9
CASSIDQIRDTQYF	TGTGCCAGTAGTATTGACCAAATAAGAGATACGCAGTATTTT	NA	TRBJ2-3	NA	TRBV19
CASSLMATTDTGELFF	TGTGCCAGCAGCTTAATGGCAACTACCGACACCGGGGAGCTGTTTTTT	NA	TRBJ2-2	NA	TRBV7-3
CASRGVNGNTIYF	TGCGCCAGCAGAGGGGTAAATGGAAACACCATATATTTT	NA	TRBJ1-3	NA	TRBV10-2
CAISPGEAGAQYF	TGTGCCATCAGCCCCGGGGAGGCGGGGGCCCAGTACTTC	TRBD2	TRBJ2-5	NA	TRBV10-3
CSVEDKQEPLNTEAFF	TGCAGCGTTGAAGATAAACAGGAGCCATTGAACACTGAAGCTTTCTTT	NA	TRBJ1-1	NA	TRBV29-1
CASSLAGAAEAFF	TGCGCCAGCAGCTTGGCAGGGGCGGCTGAAGCTTTCTTT	NA	TRBJ1-1	once	TRBV5-1
CASSFAVGTYGYTF	TGTGCCAGCAGCTTTGCGGTTGGGACGTATGGCTACACCTTC	NA	TRBJ1-2	NA	TRBV5-4
CASSRPGQGEEKLFF	TGTGCCAGTAGCCGACCGGGACAGGGGGAGGAAAAACTGTTTTTT	TRBD1	TRBJ1-4	NA	TRBV19
CASSGTTLYNEQFF	TGTGCCAGCAGCGGGACTACGCTCTACAATGAGCAGTTCTTC	TRBD2	TRBJ2-1	NA	TRBV5-4
CASSPQGFYGYTF	TGTGCCAGCTCACCGCAGGGTTTCTATGGCTACACCTTC	NA	TRBJ1-2	NA	TRBV18
CASSLSPGTEETQYF	TGCGCCAGCTCCTTGAGTCCCGGGACAGAAGAGACCCAGTACTTC	TRBD1	TRBJ2-5	NA	TRBV5-1
CASSLQTGLGAEAFF	TGCGCCAGCAGCTTACAGACAGGGTTGGGTGCTGAAGCTTTCTTT	TRBD1	TRBJ1-1	NA	TRBV5-1
CASSQGGNTEAFF	TGTGCCAGCTCGCAGGGGGGGAACACTGAAGCTTTCTTT	TRBD1	TRBJ1-1	NA	TRBV18
CASSIPLAADTQYF	TGTGCCAGCAGTATTCCCCTAGCGGCAGATACGCAGTATTTT	TRBD2	TRBJ2-3	NA	TRBV28
CASSPLGETKNIQYF	TGTGCCAGCAGCCCCCTCGGGGAGACCAAAAACATTCAGTACTTC	NA	TRBJ2-4	NA	TRBV9
CASSNRAGNTIYF	TGTGCCAGCAGTAACAGGGCCGGAAACACCATATATTTT	NA	TRBJ1-3	NA	TRBV6-5
CASSLGRDRVYNEQFF	TGTGCCAGCAGCTTAGGCCGGGACAGGGTTTACAATGAGCAGTTCTTC	TRBD1	TRBJ2-1	NA	TRBV11-2
CASSLGGLGSEAFF	TGCGCCAGCAGCTTGGGAGGTCTGGGTTCTGAAGCTTTCTTT	NA	TRBJ1-1	NA	TRBV5-1
CASSFRGASSYEQYF	TGTGCCAGCAGCTTTCGGGGGGCCAGCTCCTACGAGCAGTACTTC	NA	TRBJ2-7	NA	TRBV7-2
CAISEFRDTQYF	TGTGCCATCAGTGAGTTCAGGGATACGCAGTATTTT	NA	TRBJ2-3	NA	TRBV10-3
CASSSLGASHEQYF	TGTGCCAGCAGTTCCTTGGGGGCCAGCCACGAGCAGTACTTC	NA	TRBJ2-7	NA	TRBV28
CASSLGNPVDTQYF	TGTGCCAGCAGCTTAGGGAATCCGGTAGATACGCAGTATTTT	NA	TRBJ2-3	NA	TRBV7-9
CASSPGTGLAGANVLTF	TGCGCCAGCAGCCCCGGGACAGGGCTAGCTGGGGCCAACGTCCTGACTTTC	TRBD1	TRBJ2-6	NA	TRBV4-3
CASSSEGLAGHEQYF	TGTGCCAGCAGTTCCGAGGGATTAGCGGGGCACGAGCAGTACTTC	TRBD2	TRBJ2-7	NA	TRBV28
CASSQEGGYEQYF	TGCGCCAGCAGCCAAGAGGGGGGGTACGAGCAGTACTTC	TRBD2	TRBJ2-7	NA	TRBV4-3
CASLNYNEQFF	TGTGCCAGCCTTAACTACAATGAGCAGTTCTTC	NA	TRBJ2-1	NA	TRBV28
CASSLRKATNEKLFF	TGTGCCAGCAGCTTAAGGAAGGCAACTAATGAAAAACTGTTTTTT	NA	TRBJ1-4	NA	TRBV7-3